One TCR beta chain is described in this entry. Its antigen is not known. This record comes from a study of CXCR3-negative and CXCR3-positive naive CD8 T cells. All TRB cDNA libraries came from 5' RACE performed with UMI labels. TCRdb reprocessed the 5' RACE reads; each CDR3 protein has one entry and no DNA is given. This sample's table has 150,000 to 160,000 distinct CDR3 sequences. Study-level points and caveats: High diversity, comparable across both naive subsets, contrasted with much lower diversity in memory CD8+ cells. Memory cells showed distinct TRBV-TRBJ patterns, while the two naive subsets matched. CXCR3-positive naive cells carried more hydrophobic TRB CDR3s than CXCR3-negative ones.

The CDR3 contains 18 residues. Germline-derived CDR1 and CDR2 are SGHVS and FQNEAQ. Cells classed as naive CD8+ T cells were CD45RO-CCR7+CD27+CD95-. The sequenced material came from naive CXCR3+ CD8+ T cells from blood. Noted subset: CD45RO-CCR7+CD27+CD95- naive CD8+ T cells expressing CXCR3 (TNR3+). This clonotype originated in a human donor in good health. Some clones in this sample may be carry-over from other donors' samples. The chain recombines TRBV7-8 with TRBJ1-2; TCRdb selects TRBD1, and the lack of DNA leaves this call unchecked. The CDR3 spells CASSPPMATITPAYGYTF.